This T cell receptor beta chain was recovered during a study of T cell responses to AZD1222 COVID-19 vaccine. Study-wide results and limits: Increased Spike-specific TCR breadth and depth were observed after two AZD1222 doses. Spike was spanned by vaccine-associated CD4 TCRs, with dominance at 160-218 and 743-854. Just a handful of AZD1222 recipients were seropositive at baseline.

Worth noting for this clone: Its antigen is not known.

Repertoires were generated with immunoSEQ multiplex PCR, while TCRdb's copy carries only in-frame clones and drops some. The repertoire holds 55,000 to 85,000 clones, with roughly 84% as singletons. The CDR3 runs 14 residues. Trimming pared 1 base from V and 2 bases from J, leaving 10 bases between. CDR1 and CDR2 (germline): SGHRS, YFSETQ. The origin of this receptor is an adult in good health. The sequenced sample was peripheral blood, obtained on day 0 of AZD1222 vaccination. The chain is built from TRBV5-1 and TRBJ2-7, with a tentative D call TRBD2 (6 bases). This chain's CDR3 is CASSLQAGTYEQYF. The DNA of the CDR3 is TGCGCCAGCAGCTTGCAGGCGGGAACCTACGAGCAGTACTTC.